These T cell receptor beta chains were read from a single sample in a study of Ad26.COV2.S vaccination and SARS-CoV-2 variants. Sequencing was performed with immunoSEQ multiplex PCR; in TCRdb, only in-frame clones are kept and a portion is missing. Of 300,000 to 400,000 clones listed, just under 85% were seen once; the top ten hold 2.1%. The sample consisted of peripheral blood, taken in a trial of Ad26.COV2.S vaccine versus placebo. These TCRs come from a person aged 18-65 years who received the Ad26.COV2.S COVID-19 vaccine or a placebo. The conserved cysteine and the conserved F or W are not part of the CDR3 here. A D gene is named only where the DNA matches it firmly. Size tells how often a clone was seen (once, few, many) or the class of an expanded clone, and some rows leave it out.

clone size: .; J gene: TRBJ1-2; D gene: .; V gene: TRBV6-5; CDR3 protein: ASSYSANYGYT
clone size: .; J gene: TRBJ1-2; D gene: .; V gene: TRBV5-8; CDR3 protein: ASGSLGTQANYGYT
clone size: .; J gene: TRBJ1-1; D gene: .; V gene: TRBV6-5; CDR3 protein: ASSYGGSGTEAF
clone size: .; J gene: TRBJ2-2; D gene: .; V gene: TRBV9; CDR3 protein: ASSVRGSYGSSGELF
clone size: .; J gene: TRBJ1-1; D gene: .; V gene: TRBV18; CDR3 protein: ASSHRGALTEAF
clone size: .; J gene: TRBJ2-5; D gene: .; V gene: TRBV14; CDR3 protein: ASSPPRRGSETQY
clone size: .; J gene: TRBJ2-7; D gene: .; V gene: TRBV6-1; CDR3 protein: ASSEVRNEQY
clone size: .; J gene: TRBJ2-7; D gene: TRBD1; V gene: TRBV5-6; CDR3 protein: ASSSVGTGYEQY
clone size: .; J gene: TRBJ1-1; D gene: .; V gene: TRBV6-4; CDR3 protein: ASSDSVTGGRAF
clone size: .; J gene: TRBJ1-1; D gene: .; V gene: TRBV28; CDR3 protein: ASSLRFLNTEAF
clone size: .; J gene: TRBJ2-1; D gene: TRBD1; V gene: TRBV5-1; CDR3 protein: ASTDPGQGGDEQF
clone size: .; J gene: TRBJ2-7; D gene: TRBD2; V gene: TRBV6-6; CDR3 protein: ASSYPGLAGSYEQY
clone size: .; J gene: TRBJ1-1; D gene: TRBD1; V gene: TRBV19; CDR3 protein: ASSARHRGRDTEAF
clone size: .; J gene: TRBJ1-2; D gene: .; V gene: TRBV5-1; CDR3 protein: ASSLGGDYGYT
clone size: .; J gene: TRBJ1-2; D gene: TRBD1; V gene: TRBV6-6; CDR3 protein: ASSFGTDGYT
clone size: .; J gene: TRBJ2-3; D gene: .; V gene: TRBV3-1/TRBV3-2; CDR3 protein: ASSQVASLNADTQY
clone size: .; J gene: TRBJ2-1; D gene: TRBD1; V gene: TRBV12-5; CDR3 protein: ASGTGQLDNEQF
clone size: .; J gene: TRBJ2-7; D gene: .; V gene: TRBV19; CDR3 protein: ASSIAGTFYEQY
clone size: .; J gene: TRBJ2-7; D gene: .; V gene: TRBV25-1; CDR3 protein: ASSEYGSETSYEQY
clone size: .; J gene: TRBJ2-3; D gene: .; V gene: TRBV3-1/TRBV3-2; CDR3 protein: ASSRYSGAGATDTQY
clone size: .; J gene: TRBJ2-7; D gene: .; V gene: TRBV9; CDR3 protein: ASSADPGHDYEQY
clone size: .; J gene: TRBJ1-2; D gene: .; V gene: TRBV28; CDR3 protein: ASRTAGGGYT
clone size: .; J gene: TRBJ1-1; D gene: .; V gene: TRBV27; CDR3 protein: ASCPNGGGEAF
clone size: .; J gene: TRBJ1-5; D gene: .; V gene: TRBV3-1/TRBV3-2; CDR3 protein: ASSRGTEHQPQH
clone size: .; J gene: TRBJ2-4; D gene: TRBD1; V gene: TRBV7-2; CDR3 protein: ASSPQGQGADIQY
clone size: .; J gene: TRBJ2-5; D gene: .; V gene: TRBV2; CDR3 protein: ASSEDPILRETQY
clone size: once; J gene: TRBJ1-2; D gene: .; V gene: TRBV27; CDR3 protein: ASSLYNAGVVGYYGYT
clone size: once; J gene: TRBJ1-1; D gene: .; V gene: TRBV5-1; CDR3 protein: ASSSSSGVGTEAF
clone size: .; J gene: TRBJ1-1; D gene: .; V gene: TRBV9; CDR3 protein: ASSVDWGAGTEAF
clone size: few; J gene: TRBJ1-4; D gene: .; V gene: TRBV4-1; CDR3 protein: ASSRWGATNEKLF
clone size: few; J gene: TRBJ2-7; D gene: .; V gene: TRBV4-2; CDR3 protein: ASSPGRGALYEQY
clone size: .; J gene: TRBJ2-1; D gene: TRBD2; V gene: TRBV4-1; CDR3 protein: ASSPGSGGAGNEQF
clone size: few; J gene: TRBJ2-3; D gene: TRBD1; V gene: TRBV18; CDR3 protein: ASSPYKRTGKPDTQY
clone size: once; J gene: TRBJ2-7; D gene: TRBD1; V gene: TRBV30; CDR3 protein: AWSVLRTGGEQY
clone size: few; J gene: TRBJ2-5; D gene: .; V gene: TRBV29-1; CDR3 protein: SSLVQETQY
clone size: .; J gene: TRBJ1-2; D gene: .; V gene: TRBV10-3; CDR3 protein: AISESEAYGYT
clone size: .; J gene: TRBJ1-5; D gene: TRBD1; V gene: TRBV6-5; CDR3 protein: ASRQGGAGQPQH
clone size: .; J gene: TRBJ1-4; D gene: TRBD1; V gene: TRBV24-1; CDR3 protein: ATSESLGGGEKLF
clone size: .; J gene: TRBJ2-7; D gene: TRBD2; V gene: TRBV3-1/TRBV3-2; CDR3 protein: ASSQGKRSGGPSEQY
clone size: .; J gene: TRBJ2-4; D gene: .; V gene: TRBV5-5; CDR3 protein: ASSLGQGYGKNIQY
clone size: .; J gene: TRBJ1-2; D gene: TRBD1; V gene: TRBV5-4; CDR3 protein: ASSPTGVANYGYT
clone size: .; J gene: TRBJ1-4; D gene: .; V gene: TRBV28; CDR3 protein: ATRTDPYGKLF
clone size: few; J gene: TRBJ1-2; D gene: .; V gene: TRBV6-6; CDR3 protein: ASRTDYGYT
clone size: .; J gene: TRBJ2-6; D gene: .; V gene: TRBV24-1; CDR3 protein: ATSEEGARANVLT
clone size: few; J gene: TRBJ2-1; D gene: .; V gene: TRBV6-4; CDR3 protein: ASSTRGSSYNEQF
clone size: .; J gene: TRBJ2-3; D gene: .; V gene: TRBV12-5; CDR3 protein: ASGLSVDTQY
clone size: once; J gene: TRBJ2-7; D gene: .; V gene: TRBV18; CDR3 protein: ASSPVSSSAYEQY
clone size: few; J gene: TRBJ1-1; D gene: .; V gene: TRBV4-1; CDR3 protein: ASSPATLNTEAF
clone size: .; J gene: TRBJ2-7; D gene: .; V gene: TRBV7-8; CDR3 protein: ASSLEHQSSYEQY